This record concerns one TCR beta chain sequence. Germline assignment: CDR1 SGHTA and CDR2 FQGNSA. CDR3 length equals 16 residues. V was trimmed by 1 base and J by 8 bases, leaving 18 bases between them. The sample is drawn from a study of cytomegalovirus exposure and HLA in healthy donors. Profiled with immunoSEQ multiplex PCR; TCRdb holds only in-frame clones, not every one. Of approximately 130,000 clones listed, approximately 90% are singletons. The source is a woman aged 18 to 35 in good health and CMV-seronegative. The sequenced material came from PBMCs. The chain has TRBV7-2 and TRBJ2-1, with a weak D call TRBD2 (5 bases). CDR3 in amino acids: CASSLDRLAQDDEQFF. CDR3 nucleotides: TGTGCCAGCAGCTTAGACCGGCTAGCCCAGGACGATGAGCAGTTCTTC.